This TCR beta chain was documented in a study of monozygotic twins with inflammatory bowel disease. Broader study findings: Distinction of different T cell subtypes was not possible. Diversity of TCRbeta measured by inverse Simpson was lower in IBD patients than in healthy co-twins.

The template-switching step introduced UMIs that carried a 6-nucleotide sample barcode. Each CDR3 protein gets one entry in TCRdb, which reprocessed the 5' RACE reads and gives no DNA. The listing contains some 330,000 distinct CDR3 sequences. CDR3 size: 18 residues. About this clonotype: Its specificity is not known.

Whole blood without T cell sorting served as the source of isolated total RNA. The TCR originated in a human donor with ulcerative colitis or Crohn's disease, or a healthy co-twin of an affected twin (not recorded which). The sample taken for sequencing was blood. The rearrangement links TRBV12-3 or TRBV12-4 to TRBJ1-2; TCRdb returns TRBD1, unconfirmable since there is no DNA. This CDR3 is CASSPPRGATERNYGYTF.